Below, one TCR beta chain is given with its context. While infection was still active, Seattle patients were enrolled and then followed longitudinally. The data are from a study of blood T cell repertoires in COVID-19. Study overall: Some COVID-19 samples were acute and others convalescent; all came from the United States, Italy and Spain. T cells, B-cell-depleted T cells, or PBMCs provided the cDNA or gDNA that served as material.

Original handling: From reference gene primer amplification, estimates of nucleated cell counts were derived. The table came from immunoSEQ multiplex PCR; TCRdb's copy has only in-frame clones and leaves some out. V, J and clone size derive from that table, while D and trimming were established from the DNA sequence. Here the sample spans fewer than 200,000 clones, more than 75% being singletons. This CDR3 has 13 residues. The V end lost 3 bases, the J end lost 4 bases, and 6 bases lay between the germline ends. The sample comprised peripheral blood. The sequence was obtained from a man in his late teens or twenties with COVID-19, enrolled during active disease. This rearrangement joins TRBV12-3 or TRBV12-4 to TRBJ2-2; D remains ambiguous. The CDR3 DNA sequence: TGTGCCAGCAGTTTTGCGGCCACCGGGGAGCTGTTTTTT. Its translation: CASSFAATGELFF.